Following are 32 T cell receptor beta chains from one sample sequenced in a study of neurological immune-mediated disorders. TCRdb reprocessed the 5' RACE reads via MiXCR and lists one record per CDR3 protein. This sample yields over 11,000 distinct CDR3 sequences, of which more than 9% are seen a single time; about 25% belongs to the top ten. Sequencing was carried out using PBMCs. These receptor sequences come from a woman in her 40s in good health.

This clonotype was recorded at least ten times. This chain connects TRBV5-6 to TRBJ2-3; D is unresolved. With 3 bases removed from V and 5 bases from J, the gap between germline ends came to 4 bases. This CDR3 spans 11 amino acids. Germline values: CDR1 SGHDT, CDR2 YYEEEE. The CDR3 spells CASSSVDTQYF. In nucleotides, the CDR3 is TGTGCCAGCAGCTCCGTAGATACGCAGTATTTT.

This clonotype was seen repeatedly, ten times or more. CDR3 coding DNA: TGCGCCATCCAACAGGGGGCTGAGGAGACCCAGTACTTC. Translated, it gives CAIQQGAEETQYF. The rearrangement links TRBV10-2 to TRBJ2-5; 9 nucleotides agree with TRBD1. Unmatched junction bases numbered 8, after V lost 10 bases and J lost 5 bases. Germline-derived CDR1 and CDR2 are WSHSY and SAAADI. CDR3 size: 13 residues.

Many counts were recorded for this clonotype. CDR3 in DNA: TGCAGTGCTAGATCCATAGCGGGGGCGGGGGAGACCCAGTACTTC. This sequence encodes CSARSIAGAGETQYF. V and J are TRBV20-1 and TRBJ2-5; 9 bases agree with TRBD2. The V and J ends lost 2 bases and 5 bases, in that order; junction bases with no gene match: 9. The CDR3 spans 15 residues. Looked up from germline, CDR1 is DFQATT and CDR2 is SNEGSKA (reference sequence).

This clonotype occurred many times. V gene TRBV20-1 combines with J gene TRBJ2-2, with 8 bases fitting TRBD1. The CDR3 runs 16 residues. Germline CDR1 DFQATT, CDR2 SNEGSKA (reference sequence). Unmatched junction bases numbered 8, after V lost 0 bases and J lost 5 bases. CDR3 residues: CSARDFGRGRTGELFF. Here the CDR3 DNA reads TGCAGTGCTAGAGATTTCGGCAGGGGGCGTACCGGGGAGCTGTTTTTT.

This clonotype was seen repeatedly, ten times or more. The chain has TRBV19 and TRBJ2-3; the match to TRBD1 covers 7 bases. Germline V lookup: CDR1 LNHDA, CDR2 SQIVND (reference sequence). The CDR3 runs to 15 residues. The J segment lost 4 bases and the V segment lost 4 bases, leaving 8 bases of the junction unmatched. CDR3 residues: CASSTDRVRADTQYF. CDR3 in DNA: TGTGCCAGTAGTACCGACAGGGTGAGGGCAGATACGCAGTATTTT.

This clonotype was found many times. V gene TRBV6-5 combines with J gene TRBJ2-1, with D perhaps TRBD1 (6 bases). The germline V gene encodes CDR1 MNHEY and CDR2 SVGAGI. The V end lost 5 bases, the J end lost 0 bases, and 20 bases lay between the germline ends. This CDR3 comprises 18 residues. The CDR3 is CASSPRPLRGSSYNEQFF. CDR3 coding DNA: TGTGCCAGCAGTCCCCGGCCCCTCAGGGGAAGCTCCTACAATGAGCAGTTCTTC.

V gene TRBV6-5 combines with J gene TRBJ2-2; D perhaps matches TRBD2 (6 bases). CDR1 and CDR2 (germline): MNHEY, SVGAGI. Trimming took off 0 bases at V and 6 bases at J, with 8 bases between the two ends. This CDR3 has 14 residues. This CDR3 is CASSYSTSPGELFF. The CDR3 DNA reads as TGTGCCAGCAGTTACTCGACTAGTCCCGGGGAGCTGTTTTTT.

This clonotype was recorded at least ten times. The rearrangement joins TRBV27 to TRBJ2-1; 11 nucleotides match TRBD1. CDR1 is MNHEY, CDR2 SMNVEV, per germline (reference sequence). The CDR3 is made up of 13 amino acids. After removal of 4 bases from V and 9 bases from J, the junction contained 2 bases not matched to a gene. The CDR3, as DNA: TGTGCCAGCAGTTGGGACAGGGGGGGTGAGCAGTTCTTC. This translates into CASSWDRGGEQFF.

This clonotype has at least ten counts. The genes are TRBV12-3 or TRBV12-4 and TRBJ2-7; 8 nucleotides agree with TRBD2. The length of the CDR3 is 16 residues. The V and J ends lost 8 bases and 5 bases, in that order; junction bases with no gene match: 17. DNA of the CDR3: TGTGCCAGCGCCTCCTTGGGAGCGGGAGAATCCCACGAGCAGTACTTC. Translation gives CASASLGAGESHEQYF.

This clonotype is classed as medium-sized. The chain has TRBV20-1 and TRBJ1-5; weak D call: TRBD1 (5 bases). With 6 bases removed from V and 1 base from J, the gap between germline ends came to 13 bases. The CDR3 contains 14 residues. Germline loops: CDR1 DFQATT, CDR2 SNEGSKA (reference sequence). CDR3 DNA: TGCAGTGCCAGCAGGGAGCACAGCAATCAGCCCCAGCATTTT. Its translation: CSASREHSNQPQHF.

J is TRBJ2-2 and V is TRBV28, with D maybe TRBD1 (5 bases). CDR3 length equals 13 residues. Germline V gene lookup returns CDR1 MDHEN and CDR2 SYDVKM. The V end lost 3 bases, the J end lost 4 bases, and 6 bases lay between the germline ends. The CDR3 sequence: CASSFRVTGELFF. CDR3 DNA: TGTGCCAGCAGTTTCAGGGTCACCGGGGAGCTGTTTTTT.

Ten or more counts support this clonotype. The genes are TRBV12-3 or TRBV12-4 and TRBJ2-5, with D maybe TRBD1 (5 bases). V lost 10 bases and J 4 bases, leaving 16 bases between the germline ends. CDR3 length: 13 residues. The CDR3 protein is CATTAGRRETQYF. The CDR3 region has the DNA TGTGCCACCACAGCAGGGCGGAGAGAGACCCAGTACTTC.

This clonotype was observed many times. The chain recombines TRBV6-1 with TRBJ2-3; D is uncertain. The germline V and J ends were trimmed by 3 bases and 2 bases, with 9 bases remaining between them. The V gene's germline CDR1 is MNHNS and CDR2 SASEGT. The CDR3 consists of 14 residues. CDR3 nucleotides: TGTGCCAGCAGTGACACGAGGTTCACAGATACGCAGTATTTT. It yields the protein CASSDTRFTDTQYF.

This clonotype was detected many times. The rearrangement links TRBV20-1 to TRBJ2-1, with 7 bases matching TRBD2. Germline V gives CDR1 DFQATT, CDR2 SNEGSKA (reference sequence). Losses at the gene ends were 1 base for V and 7 bases for J; bases not matched to a gene: 10. CDR3 length: 15 amino acids. CDR3 sequence reads: CSARVGGGPPNEQFF. The DNA of the CDR3 is TGCAGTGCTAGAGTCGGCGGGGGACCCCCTAATGAGCAGTTCTTC.

This clonotype was seen many times. This chain links TRBV10-3 with TRBJ2-3; 8 bases are a match to TRBD2. V was clipped by 8 bases and J by 5 bases; unmatched bases: 15. Germline CDR1 reads ENHRY; CDR2 reads SYGVKD. CDR3 length equals 16 residues. The CDR3 region is CAISISGGQQGDTQYF. CDR3 bases: TGTGCCATCTCTATCAGCGGGGGCCAGCAGGGAGATACGCAGTATTTT.

This clonotype is termed medium-sized. The J gene is TRBJ1-3, the V gene TRBV5-6; D is unresolved. CDR3 length: 14 residues. From germline, CDR1 is SGHDT and CDR2 YYEEEE. V was shortened by 4 bases and J by 0 bases, with 8 bases between the two germline ends. This CDR3 is CASSLGDSGNTIYF. CDR3 coding DNA: TGTGCCAGCAGCCTCGGGGACTCTGGAAACACCATATATTTT. Variable domain in full (rest from reference TRBV5-6 and TRBJ1-3): DAGVTQSPTHLIKTRGQQVTLRCSPKSGHDTVSWYQQALGQGPQFIFQYYEEEERQRGNFPDRFSGHQFPNYSSELNVNALLLGDSALYLCASSLGDSGNTIYFGEGSWLTVV.

This clonotype was seen at least ten times. The rearrangement joins TRBV7-2 to TRBJ2-3; the D call may be TRBD1 or TRBD2 (5 bases each). The CDR3 covers 14 residues. Germline loops: CDR1 SGHTA, CDR2 FQGNSA. V lost 6 bases and J lost 1, with 11 bases in between. The CDR3 DNA reads as TGTGCCAGCAGACTTGGGGGTGGCACAGATACGCAGTATTTT. As protein: CASRLGGGTDTQYF.

This clonotype came up many times. The chain links TRBV20-1 to TRBJ2-7; D gene unclear. The germline V gene has CDR1 DFQATT and CDR2 SNEGSKA (reference sequence). V lost 0 bases, J lost 1 base, and 16 bases lay in between. The CDR3 is 16 residues long. Written as DNA, the CDR3 is TGCAGTGCTAGAGATCGGCGTAGGAGTCTATCCTACGAGCAGTACTTC. Translating gives CSARDRRRSLSYEQYF.

This clonotype was seen ten or more times. V gene TRBV19 combines with J gene TRBJ2-2; D gene uncertain. The CDR3 has 14 amino acids. Germline CDR1 LNHDA, CDR2 SQIVND (reference sequence). V was shortened by 5 bases and J by 4 bases, with 11 bases between the two germline ends. The CDR3 is CASSPGTFTGELFF. CDR3 bases: TGTGCCAGTAGTCCCGGCACCTTCACCGGGGAGCTGTTTTTT.

CDR3 sequence (DNA): TGTGCCAGCAGCTTGATCTGGACAGGGGAGGATGAGCAGTTCTTC. Its protein product is CASSLIWTGEDEQFF. The chain employs TRBV5-4 and TRBJ2-1, with 9 bases fitting TRBD1. With 1 base clipped from V and 8 bases from J, the junction kept 7 bases outside the gene matches. This CDR3 has 15 residues. In germline, CDR1 is SGHNT, CDR2 YYREEE (reference sequence).

At least ten counts were recorded for this clonotype. One junction end does not reproduce the germline sequence, and a read error may be involved. This chain links TRBV7-2 with TRBJ2-3; 13 positions match TRBD2. This CDR3 contains 17 residues. In germline, CDR1 is SGHTA, CDR2 FQGNSA. CDR3 protein: CVSSLAGTSGMGDTQYF. The CDR3 nucleotides are TGTGTCAGCAGCTTAGCCGGGACTAGCGGGATGGGAGATACGCAGTATTTT.

This clonotype was counted many times. The V call is TRBV5-1, the J call TRBJ1-6; no clear D. Trimming pared 3 bases from V and 10 bases from J, leaving 17 bases between. Germline CDR1 reads SGHRS; CDR2 reads YFSETQ. CDR3 length: 15 amino acids. CDR3 DNA: TGCGCCAGCAGCTCCTCGGGCCTCGCGGGGTCACCCCTCCACTTT. It codes for CASSSSGLAGSPLHF.

Relative to its sample, this clonotype is medium-sized (0.01 to 0.1%). The J gene is TRBJ2-5, the V gene TRBV20-1; 9 nucleotides agree with TRBD2. The length of the CDR3 is 17 residues. The V segment lost 1 base and the J segment 1 base; nucleotides outside the gene matches: 10. Germline V gene sequence: CDR1 DFQATT, CDR2 SNEGSKA (reference sequence). The CDR3 loop is CSARALGTSSTQETQYF. Written as DNA, the CDR3 is TGCAGTGCTAGAGCTTTGGGGACTAGCAGCACCCAAGAGACCCAGTACTTC.

This clonotype showed up many times. The chain recombines TRBV19 with TRBJ1-2, with D maybe TRBD1 (5 bases). With 10 bases removed from V and 8 bases from J, the gap between germline ends came to 23 bases. The germline V gene has CDR1 LNHDA and CDR2 SQIVND (reference sequence). The CDR3 has 14 amino acids. As DNA, the CDR3 is TGTGCCACAGGGAGGGCCTCTGCCCTAGGGGGCTACACCTTC. It yields the protein CATGRASALGGYTF.

This clonotype was counted many times. This rearrangement joins TRBV5-1 to TRBJ2-6; possibly TRBD1 for D (5 bases). V lost 6 bases and J lost 2, with 9 bases in between. The CDR3 has 14 amino acids. Germline V gene sequence: CDR1 SGHRS, CDR2 YFSETQ. The CDR3 nucleotides read TGCGCCAGCATCCCAGGGCCTGGGGCCAACGTCCTGACTTTC. Translating it yields CASIPGPGANVLTF.

This clonotype occurred many times. This chain links TRBV20-1 with TRBJ2-5; no reliable D call. The germline V gene encodes CDR1 DFQATT and CDR2 SNEGSKA (reference sequence). This CDR3 contains 16 residues. Trimming took 3 bases from V and 3 from J, leaving 20 bases between them. CDR3 nucleotide sequence: TGCAGTGCTAGGGGGTTAGCTGGGTTAGGCAAAGAGACCCAGTACTTC. It specifies CSARGLAGLGKETQYF.

This clonotype was found many times. The chain recombines TRBV9 with TRBJ2-1; 8 positions agree with TRBD2. The V gene end was trimmed by 0 bases and the J gene end by 9 bases; junction bases not matched to a gene: 8. The CDR3 loop spans 15 amino acids. Germline CDR1 reads SGDLS; CDR2 reads YYNGEE. Written as DNA, the CDR3 is TGTGCCAGCAGCGTAGGGGAGACTAGCGCGCGTGAGCAGTTCTTC. This encodes CASSVGETSAREQFF.

This clonotype was counted ten times or more. This rearrangement joins TRBV18 to TRBJ2-2; 9 bases align to TRBD1. After removal of 0 bases from V and 4 bases from J, the junction contained 3 bases not matched to a gene. In germline, CDR1 is KGHSH, CDR2 LQKENI. The CDR3 sequence is 16 residues long. The CDR3 protein is CASSPPGTGSTGELFF. The CDR3 nucleotides read TGTGCCAGCTCACCACCCGGGACAGGGTCCACCGGGGAGCTGTTTTTT. The whole variable domain, filled in from reference TRBV18 and TRBJ2-2, reads NAGVMQNPRHLVRRRGQEARLRCSPMKGHSHVYWYRQLPEEGLKFMVYLQKENIIDESGMPKERFSAEFPKEGPSILRIQQVVRGDSAAYFCASSPPGTGSTGELFFGEGSRLTVL.

This clonotype is labeled medium-sized (0.01 to 0.1%). This chain joins TRBV2 and TRBJ2-3; D possibly corresponds to TRBD1 (6 bases). The CDR3 sequence is 16 residues long. Germline V gene data show CDR1 as SNHLY and CDR2 as FYNNEI. V was cut by 7 bases and J by 7 bases, with 24 bases left in between. Here the CDR3 reads CASKGEIGSLTNTQYF. CDR3 DNA: TGTGCCAGCAAGGGGGAAATAGGGTCCCTCACGAATACGCAGTATTTT.

This clonotype was detected many times. The rearrangement joins TRBV28 to TRBJ2-7; the D is unclear. Germline V lookup: CDR1 MDHEN, CDR2 SYDVKM. The ends were cut back, 4 bases at V and 6 bases at J, with 7 bases in the middle. This CDR3 contains 11 residues. The CDR3 DNA is TGTGCCAGCAGTTCTCGAGCCGAGCAGTACTTC. Translated, it gives CASSSRAEQYF.

Ten or more counts support this clonotype. The V gene is TRBV20-1, the J gene TRBJ1-2; D remains ambiguous. Between the trimmed V and J ends, which lost 3 bases and 0 bases, there was a span of 11 bases. The CDR3 has 14 amino acids. Germline-derived CDR1 and CDR2 are DFQATT and SNEGSKA (reference sequence). The CDR3 here is CSASLHPANYGYTF. DNA of the CDR3: TGCAGTGCTAGTTTACACCCAGCTAACTATGGCTACACCTTC.

This clonotype was counted many times. The chain uses TRBV5-1 and TRBJ1-2; TRBD1 is a possible D gene (5 bases). The CDR3 spans 15 residues. The germline CDR1 and CDR2 sequences are SGHRS and YFSETQ. Trimming pared 5 bases from V and 2 bases from J, leaving 16 bases between. The CDR3 DNA follows: TGCGCCAGCAGGACCGGGGAGGGACCAAACTATGGCTACACCTTC. Translation: CASRTGEGPNYGYTF.